This entry lists 16 T cell receptor beta chains sequenced from one sample in a study of blood T cell repertoires in COVID-19. TCRdb's table, derived via immunoSEQ multiplex PCR, lists solely in-frame clones and lacks some. Of just over 300,000 clones listed, around nine tenths are singletons. The sample comprised peripheral blood. These receptors all stem from a woman in her 30s with COVID-19, enrolled during active disease.

DNA for the CDR3: TGCGCCAGCAGCCTGTCGACTAGCGGGGGCGGGTCCGGGGAGCTGTTTTTT. It codes for CASSLSTSGGGSGELFF. The chain is built from TRBV5-1 and TRBJ2-2; 12 bases map to TRBD2. V lost 4 bases and J lost 6; bases outside the gene matches: 10. The CDR3 extends over 17 amino acids. Germline V gives CDR1 SGHRS, CDR2 YFSETQ.

This clone was counted once. V usage is TRBV18 and J usage is TRBJ1-2, with D perhaps TRBD1 (6 bases). The CDR3 loop spans 15 amino acids. Per germline, CDR1 KGHSH and CDR2 LQKENI. Trimming took off 6 bases at V and 3 bases at J, with 17 bases between the two ends. CDR3 residues: CASSQTLDRHYGYTF. The CDR3 DNA reads as TGTGCCAGCTCCCAAACCCTCGACAGGCACTATGGCTACACCTTC.

The V and J genes are TRBV5-1 and TRBJ1-4; a weak D match, TRBD1 (6 bases). Germline CDR1 SGHRS, CDR2 YFSETQ. This CDR3 is built from 15 residues. The V end was cut by 7 bases, the J end by 0 bases, with 13 bases between. The CDR3 DNA is TGCGCCAGCCGCACTCAGGGGCCAACTAATGAAAAACTGTTTTTT. Amino acids: CASRTQGPTNEKLFF. The variable domain in full, with the rest retrieved from reference TRBV5-1 and TRBJ1-4, is KAGVTQTPRYLIKTRGQQVTLSCSPISGHRSVSWYQQTPGQGLQFLFEYFSETQRNKGNFPGRFSGRQFSNSRSEMNVSTLELGDSALYLCASRTQGPTNEKLFFGSGTQLSVL.

The J gene is TRBJ2-5, the V gene TRBV27; 7 nucleotides align to TRBD1. Trimming removed 7 bases from V and 5 bases from J; junction bases left unmatched: 19. This CDR3 is 17 amino acids long. Germline-derived CDR1 and CDR2 are MNHEY and SMNVEV (reference sequence). CDR3 amino acids: CASTKSPRQGVGETQYF. CDR3 DNA: TGTGCCAGCACCAAAAGCCCCCGGCAGGGGGTAGGGGAGACCCAGTACTTC.

This chain joins TRBV11-3 and TRBJ1-3; D not certain. Trimming pared 5 bases from V and 4 bases from J, leaving 12 bases between. The CDR3 runs 14 residues. The germline V gene encodes CDR1 SGHNT and CDR2 YENEEA. The CDR3 loop is CASSRRDAGNTIYF. DNA of the CDR3: TGTGCCAGCAGCCGTCGAGATGCGGGAAACACCATATATTTT.

The chain has TRBV11-2 and TRBJ2-7, with a possible D match to TRBD1 (5 bases). V was pared by 0 bases and J by 12 bases, with 12 bases between. There are 12 residues in the CDR3. Germline lookup yields CDR1 SGHAT and CDR2 FQNNGV. CDR3: CASSLDHQGWYV. The CDR3 DNA reads TGTGCCAGCAGCTTAGATCACCAGGGTTGGTACGTC.

This chain connects TRBV29-1 to TRBJ1-1; TRBD1 might be the D (6 bases). Germline CDR1 is SQVTM and CDR2 is ANQGSEA. Trimming cost V 6 bases and J 3 bases, with 17 bases left between them. There are 14 residues in the CDR3. CDR3 in DNA: TGCAGCGTCCACAGGGCTAGGAAGGACACTGAAGCTTTCTTT. It yields the protein CSVHRARKDTEAFF.

The DNA of the CDR3 is TGTGCCAGTAGTCCGGGGACAGGGGCTGCCAATGAGCAGTTCTTC. Its translation is CASSPGTGAANEQFF. The gene calls are TRBV19 and TRBJ2-1; TRBD1 aligns across 10 bases. V shed 5 bases and J 6 bases; nucleotides not matched to a gene: 7. CDR1 and CDR2 (germline): LNHDA, SQIVND (reference sequence). This CDR3 comprises 15 residues.

The chain uses TRBV6-6 and TRBJ2-5; perhaps TRBD1 as D (6 bases). V shed 7 bases and J shed 1 base, with 13 bases lying between them. The CDR3 consists of 14 residues. Germline values: CDR1 MNHNY, CDR2 SVGAGI (reference sequence). The CDR3 sequence is CASKGQIGQETQYF. CDR3 sequence (DNA): TGTGCCAGCAAAGGACAGATCGGCCAAGAGACCCAGTACTTC.

This chain uses TRBV6-5 with TRBJ1-1, with TRBD1 matching 7 bases. Germline loops: CDR1 MNHEY, CDR2 SVGAGI. The CDR3 is 14 amino acids. Trimming removed 5 bases from V and 6 bases from J; junction bases left unmatched: 9. The CDR3 loop is CASSQRQGPAEAFF. CDR3 nucleotide sequence: TGTGCCAGCAGTCAAAGACAGGGTCCGGCTGAAGCTTTCTTT.

This clone was seen just once. The chain has TRBV6-2 or TRBV6-3 and TRBJ2-1; 9 nucleotides match TRBD1. The germline gives CDR1 MNHEY, CDR2 SVGEGT. With V trimmed by 4 bases and J by 6 bases, 7 bases remained unmatched. This CDR3 is built from 15 residues. The CDR3 protein is CASSLGTGLGNEQFF. CDR3 bases: TGTGCCAGCAGTTTGGGGACAGGGCTCGGCAATGAGCAGTTCTTC.

The chain carries TRBV30 and TRBJ1-2; possibly TRBD1 for D (6 bases). V gave up 0 bases and J gave up 8 bases, with 10 bases separating them. There are 12 residues in the CDR3. Looked up from germline, CDR1 is GTSNPN and CDR2 is SVGIG (reference sequence). The CDR3 DNA reads TGTGCCTGGAGTGTACAAGGGGGAGGCTACACCTTC. Translated, it gives CAWSVQGGGYTF.

This chain joins TRBV3-1 (or the pseudogene TRBV3-2) and TRBJ1-2; 7 positions match TRBD1. Germline V gives CDR1 LGHDT, CDR2 YNNKEL (reference sequence). V shed 4 bases and J 3 bases; nucleotides not matched to a gene: 5. This CDR3 comprises 14 residues. The DNA of the CDR3 is TGTGCCAGCAGCCCCAACAGGGGTGACTATGGCTACACCTTC. Protein product: CASSPNRGDYGYTF.

The gene calls are TRBV7-2 and TRBJ2-3; the D is unclear. V gave up 1 base and J gave up 2 bases, with 19 bases separating them. The CDR3 length is 18 residues. Germline values: CDR1 SGHTA, CDR2 FQGNSA. CDR3 DNA: TGTGCCAGCAGCTTAGATGTACGTAAAGCGAAACTCACAGATACGCAGTATTTT. Its translation: CASSLDVRKAKLTDTQYF.

The chain joins TRBV28 to TRBJ1-1; TRBD1 matches at 8 bases. The germline gives CDR1 MDHEN, CDR2 SYDVKM. Trimming cost V 6 bases and J 5 bases; bases outside gene matches: 11. The CDR3 is 15 residues long. CDR3 coding DNA: TGTGCCAGCAGCGATATACAGGGGGGGGGAACTGAAGCTTTCTTT. Translation: CASSDIQGGGTEAFF.

The chain recombines TRBV18 with TRBJ1-3; D is possibly TRBD1 (6 bases). Trimming cost V 2 bases and J 0 bases, with 14 bases left between them. The V gene's germline CDR1 is KGHSH and CDR2 LQKENI. This CDR3 is built from 17 residues. The CDR3, as DNA: TGTGCCAGCTCACCAAAGGCCCCGGGACACTCTGGAAACACCATATATTTT. Protein sequence: CASSPKAPGHSGNTIYF. The whole variable domain, remainder taken from reference TRBV18 and TRBJ1-3, is NAGVMQNPRHLVRRRGQEARLRCSPMKGHSHVYWYRQLPEEGLKFMVYLQKENIIDESGMPKERFSAEFPKEGPSILRIQQVVRGDSAAYFCASSPKAPGHSGNTIYFGEGSWLTVV.